This T cell receptor (beta chain) was documented in a study of blood T cell repertoires in COVID-19. About the research overall: T cells, B-cell-depleted T cells, or PBMCs provided the cDNA or gDNA that served as material.

The method was immunoSEQ multiplex PCR; TCRdb's version includes in-frame clones alone and lacks a portion of them. Here the sample spans tens of thousands of clones, roughly 89% being singletons. This receptor was taken from a woman aged 55-70 years with COVID-19, enrolled during active disease. Sequences were obtained from peripheral blood.

CDR3 nucleotides: TGTGCCTGGAGTGTACATCCTGCCTTAGGGGGCGGTGGCTACACCTTC. Protein sequence: CAWSVHPALGGGGYTF. The chain combines TRBV30 with TRBJ1-2; 7 bases line up with TRBD1. Per the germline V gene, CDR1 is GTSNPN and CDR2 is SVGIG (reference sequence). CDR3 length equals 16 residues. The ends lost 0 bases at V and 7 bases at J; junction bases unmatched: 14.